Detailed here is one T cell receptor beta chain. V dropped 1 base and J dropped 6; count of bases not matched to a gene: 4. This CDR3 has 15 residues. The germline gives CDR1 SEHNR, CDR2 FQNEAQ (reference sequence). TCRdb's table, derived via immunoSEQ multiplex PCR, lists solely in-frame clones and lacks some. The data contain fewer than 80,000 clones, 90% of them seen just once; the ten biggest clones take up 5.3%. This entry comes from a study of blood T cell repertoires in COVID-19. Whole-study context: Sources were T cells, B-cell-depleted T cells, or PBMCs; the material itself was cDNA or gDNA.

The sequence derives from a man aged 45-60 years with acute or convalescent COVID-19. Sequenced: peripheral blood. This sequence joins TRBV7-9 and TRBJ1-5; 9 bases map to TRBD1. CDR3 protein: CASSLGQGGTQPQHF. The DNA of the CDR3 is TGTGCCAGCAGCTTAGGACAGGGGGGAACTCAGCCCCAGCATTTT.